Below, 25 T cell receptor beta chains from the same sample are listed, as sequenced in a study of cytomegalovirus exposure and HLA in healthy donors. PCR involved 60 Vbeta and 13 Jbeta primers. Profiled with immunoSEQ multiplex PCR; TCRdb holds only in-frame clones, not every one. The sample includes approximately 170,000 clones, 60% to 80% of them seen just once. The sequencing input was PBMCs. Receptor source: a woman aged 35 to 49 in good health and CMV-seropositive.

The chain's CDR3 is CASSLGAGNTIYF. The CDR3 bases are TGTGCCAGCAGCTTAGGGGCCGGAAACACCATATATTTT. This chain connects TRBV7-9 to TRBJ1-3; D not resolved. The CDR3 is made up of 13 amino acids. Germline loops: CDR1 SEHNR, CDR2 FQNEAQ (reference sequence). Trimming stripped 1 base from V and 4 bases from J, with 5 bases between.

This clone was found once. The rearrangement links TRBV7-7 to TRBJ2-5; TRBD2 is a possible D gene (6 bases). V was trimmed by 1 base and J by 1 base, leaving 10 bases between them. This CDR3 region has 15 residues. Germline V gene sequence: CDR1 SSHAT, CDR2 FNYEAQ (reference sequence). The CDR3 nucleotides are TGTGCCAGCAGCTTAGGAGCACTAGCCCAAGAGACCCAGTACTTC. It yields the protein CASSLGALAQETQYF.

The chain joins TRBV29-1 to TRBJ2-5, with D possibly being TRBD2 (6 bases). This CDR3 is 13 amino acids long. Germline-derived CDR1 and CDR2 are SQVTM and ANQGSEA. Trimming removed 5 bases at V and 5 bases at J, with 15 bases between. CDR3 in DNA: TGCAGCGTTAACGGGAGACAAGGGGAGACCCAGTACTTC. It is translated as CSVNGRQGETQYF.

The chain links TRBV7-9 to TRBJ1-5; D gene uncertain. The CDR3 has 13 amino acids. The V gene's germline CDR1 is SEHNR and CDR2 FQNEAQ (reference sequence). V was cut by 1 base and J by 5 bases, with 6 bases left in between. This CDR3 reads CASSLEGDQPQHF. The CDR3 DNA reads as TGTGCCAGCAGCTTAGAAGGAGATCAGCCCCAGCATTTT.

This clone was picked up a small number of times. The V gene is TRBV10-3, the J gene TRBJ1-4; 11 bases are a match to TRBD1. With 3 bases clipped from V and 7 bases from J, the junction kept 4 bases outside the gene matches. The CDR3 is made up of 15 amino acids. Looked up from germline, CDR1 is ENHRY and CDR2 is SYGVKD. CDR3 nucleotide sequence: TGTGCCATCAGTGATACCGGGACAGGGGGTGAAAAACTGTTTTTT. It translates to CAISDTGTGGEKLFF.

The J gene is TRBJ2-7, the V gene TRBV4-2, with TRBD2 identical over 12 bases. The CDR3 runs 16 residues. The germline CDR1 and CDR2 sequences are LGHNA and YNFKEQ. Losses at the gene ends were 1 base for V and 5 bases for J; bases not matched to a gene: 6. In DNA, the CDR3 is TGTGCCAGCAGCCAAGTACTAGCGGGAGGTCTTGACGAGCAGTACTTC. Protein sequence: CASSQVLAGGLDEQYF.

The chain combines TRBV30 with TRBJ2-7; 8 nucleotides match TRBD2. This CDR3 is 15 amino acids long. CDR1 is GTSNPN, CDR2 SVGIG, per germline (reference sequence). The junction had 8 bases not matched to a gene; V was cut back by 0 bases and J by 4 bases. The CDR3 sequence: CAWSVQAGAGYEQYF. DNA for the CDR3: TGTGCCTGGAGTGTTCAAGCGGGAGCTGGGTACGAGCAGTACTTC.

The table lists this clone with a count of one. The sample holds other DNA sequences that translate to the same CDR3. The V call is TRBV18, the J call TRBJ2-5, with a possible D match to TRBD2 (5 bases). Germline assignment: CDR1 KGHSH and CDR2 LQKENI. The CDR3 is 13 residues long. Trimming shortened V by 0 bases and J by 3 bases, and 5 bases separated the two germline ends. CDR3 nucleotides: TGTGCCAGCTCACCACCCGGGGAAGAGACCCAGTACTTC. This codes for CASSPPGEETQYF.

The V and J genes are TRBV28 and TRBJ2-6; 9 bases fit TRBD1. The CDR3 sequence is 15 residues long. Germline CDR1 is MDHEN and CDR2 is SYDVKM. V trimming: 7 bases; J trimming: 2 bases; junction bases outside the gene matches: 3. The CDR3 sequence: CASTGTGTGANVLTF. For the CDR3, the DNA is TGTGCCAGCACCGGGACAGGGACTGGGGCCAACGTCCTGACTTTC.

This clone was found a few times. The rearrangement links TRBV19 to TRBJ2-2; 8 bases map to TRBD1. The CDR3 loop spans 15 amino acids. Germline CDR1 LNHDA, CDR2 SQIVND (reference sequence). Germline trimming cut 3 bases from V and 5 bases from J; bases unmatched to any gene: 5. CDR3 protein: CASSIQGALTGELFF. CDR3 coding DNA: TGTGCCAGTAGTATTCAGGGGGCGCTAACCGGGGAGCTGTTTTTT. Full variable domain (missing parts from reference TRBV19 and TRBJ2-2): DGGITQSPKYLFRKEGQNVTLSCEQNLNHDAMYWYRQDPGQGLRLIYYSQIVNDFQKGDIAEGYSVSREKKESFPLTVTSAQKNPTAFYLCASSIQGALTGELFFGEGSRLTVL.

In DNA, the CDR3 is TGTGCCAGCAGCTCAGGACAGGGGGTAAGGAATGAGCAGTTCTTC. Encoded protein: CASSSGQGVRNEQFF. The V and J genes are TRBV5-4 and TRBJ2-1; TRBD1 matches 10 bases. V lost 3 bases to trimming and J lost 7 bases; unmatched junction nucleotides: 7. Looked up from germline, CDR1 is SGHNT and CDR2 is YYREEE (reference sequence). The CDR3 spans 15 residues.

The J gene is TRBJ1-1, the V gene TRBV28; D is undetermined. The CDR3 covers 15 residues. The germline CDR1 and CDR2 sequences are MDHEN and SYDVKM. Trimming left V 6 bases short and J 0 bases short, with 14 bases between. CDR3 sequence: CASSPPRSVNTEAFF. CDR3 coding DNA: TGTGCCAGCAGCCCCCCCAGGTCTGTGAACACTGAAGCTTTCTTT.

This chain uses TRBV11-3 with TRBJ2-7, with 7 bases fitting TRBD1. The V segment lost 4 bases and the J segment 9 bases; nucleotides outside the gene matches: 9. The CDR3 totals 13 residues. Germline V CDR1 and CDR2: SGHNT, YENEEA. This CDR3 reads CASSSLLSGGQYF. DNA of the CDR3: TGTGCCAGCAGCTCCCTACTTTCAGGGGGGCAGTACTTC.

The gene calls are TRBV25-1 and TRBJ2-5; possible D gene TRBD2, 7 bases. Germline CDR1 MGHDK, CDR2 SYGVNS. The CDR3 has 17 amino acids. Deletions cut 6 bases from V and 5 bases from J, with 25 bases between. The CDR3 DNA reads TGTGCCAGCAGGGGAGGGGGAGACAGGAGCGGTTGGGAGACCCAGTACTTC. Protein: CASRGGGDRSGWETQYF.

The genes are TRBV19 and TRBJ2-1; TRBD2 is a possible D gene (6 bases). The CDR3 has 16 residues. CDR1 and CDR2 (germline): LNHDA, SQIVND (reference sequence). Between the trimmed V and J ends, which lost 5 bases and 0 bases, there was a span of 14 bases. The CDR3 here is CASSFGTGVSYNEQFF. DNA of the CDR3: TGTGCCAGTAGTTTTGGGACTGGAGTCTCCTACAATGAGCAGTTCTTC.

The rearrangement joins TRBV18 to TRBJ2-5, with a weak D call TRBD2 (6 bases). The CDR3 runs to 13 residues. Germline V gene sequence: CDR1 KGHSH, CDR2 LQKENI. V gave up 3 bases and J gave up 5 bases, with 10 bases separating them. CDR3 sequence: CASSPAGRETQYF. CDR3 bases: TGTGCCAGCTCACCGGCAGGGAGGGAGACCCAGTACTTC. The full variable domain, completed using reference TRBV18 and TRBJ2-5, is NAGVMQNPRHLVRRRGQEARLRCSPMKGHSHVYWYRQLPEEGLKFMVYLQKENIIDESGMPKERFSAEFPKEGPSILRIQQVVRGDSAAYFCASSPAGRETQYFGPGTRLLVL.

This chain uses TRBV19 with TRBJ2-1; 11 bases agree with TRBD2. There are 15 residues in the CDR3. After removal of 9 bases from V and 6 bases from J, the junction contained 10 bases not matched to a gene. Germline V gene sequence: CDR1 LNHDA, CDR2 SQIVND (reference sequence). The CDR3 loop reads CASLGRTSGFNEQFF. The CDR3, as DNA: TGTGCCAGCCTGGGCCGGACTAGCGGGTTCAATGAGCAGTTCTTC.

The chain carries TRBV5-1 and TRBJ1-4; the D is unclear. This CDR3 is 15 amino acids long. V gave up 4 bases and J gave up 0 bases, with 10 bases separating them. The V gene's germline CDR1 is SGHRS and CDR2 YFSETQ. This CDR3 reads CASSQIAATNEKLFF. The CDR3 nucleotides read TGCGCCAGCAGCCAAATAGCTGCAACTAATGAAAAACTGTTTTTT.

V usage is TRBV10-3 and J usage is TRBJ2-3, with 7 bases aligning to TRBD1. Germline CDR1 ENHRY, CDR2 SYGVKD. V lost 3 bases, J lost 2 bases, and 5 bases stayed unmatched. The length of the CDR3 is 15 residues. CDR3 protein: CAISEGGQHTDTQYF. In DNA, the CDR3 is TGTGCCATCAGTGAAGGGGGACAGCACACAGATACGCAGTATTTT.

The chain is built from TRBV18 and TRBJ1-2, with 9 bases that match TRBD1. Trimming removed 6 bases from V and 7 bases from J; junction bases left unmatched: 9. Per the germline V gene, CDR1 is KGHSH and CDR2 is LQKENI. The CDR3 totals 14 residues. The CDR3 region has the DNA TGTGCCAGCTCCCCAGACAGGGGGGCGCGTGGCTACACCTTC. Protein sequence: CASSPDRGARGYTF.

V and J are TRBV27 and TRBJ2-3; 7 bases align to TRBD2. V lost 6 bases, J lost 1 base, and 10 bases stayed unmatched. CDR1 is MNHEY and CDR2 is SMNVEV in the germline V gene (reference sequence). This CDR3 has 16 residues. CDR3 protein: CASSPVYRGGTDTQYF. CDR3 bases: TGTGCCAGCAGCCCAGTTTACCGGGGGGGCACAGATACGCAGTATTTT.

This chain uses TRBV29-1 with TRBJ2-3; 8 bases align to TRBD1. The CDR3 runs to 13 residues. V dropped 6 bases and J dropped 2; count of bases not matched to a gene: 4. In germline, CDR1 is SQVTM, CDR2 ANQGSEA. CDR3 sequence (DNA): TGCAGCGTCAGGGGGCAGTCCACAGATACGCAGTATTTT. Translating it yields CSVRGQSTDTQYF.

The chain combines TRBV6-5 with TRBJ2-3; 14 nucleotides line up with TRBD2. The CDR3 length is 15 residues. With 7 bases clipped from V and 6 bases from J, the junction kept 6 bases outside the gene matches. The germline V gene encodes CDR1 MNHEY and CDR2 SVGAGI. CDR3 region: CASTQTSGRADTQYF. CDR3 DNA sequence: TGTGCCAGCACCCAGACTAGCGGGAGGGCTGATACGCAGTATTTT.

The V call is TRBV30, the J call TRBJ1-1; TRBD1 might be the D (5 bases). With 3 bases removed from V and 3 bases from J, the gap between germline ends came to 14 bases. The CDR3 covers 14 residues. Per germline, CDR1 GTSNPN and CDR2 SVGIG (reference sequence). The chain's CDR3 is CAWRYGGRYTEAFF. In DNA, the CDR3 is TGTGCCTGGAGGTACGGGGGGAGGTACACTGAAGCTTTCTTT. Looking up the rest from reference TRBV30 and TRBJ1-1 gives the full variable domain: SQTIHQWPATLVQPVGSPLSLECTVEGTSNPNLYWYRQAAGRGLQLLFYSVGIGQISSEVPQNLSASRPQDRQFILSSKKLLLSDSGFYLCAWRYGGRYTEAFFGQGTRLTVV.

The chain carries TRBV7-2 and TRBJ1-1; tentatively, D is TRBD1 (6 bases). Germline CDR1 and CDR2: SGHTA and FQGNSA. Trimming cost V 5 bases and J 11 bases, with 18 bases left between them. The CDR3 covers 13 residues. The CDR3 region is CASSRGGALEAFF. CDR3 nucleotide sequence: TGTGCCAGCAGCCGGGGGGGGGCCCTTGAGGCTTTCTTT.